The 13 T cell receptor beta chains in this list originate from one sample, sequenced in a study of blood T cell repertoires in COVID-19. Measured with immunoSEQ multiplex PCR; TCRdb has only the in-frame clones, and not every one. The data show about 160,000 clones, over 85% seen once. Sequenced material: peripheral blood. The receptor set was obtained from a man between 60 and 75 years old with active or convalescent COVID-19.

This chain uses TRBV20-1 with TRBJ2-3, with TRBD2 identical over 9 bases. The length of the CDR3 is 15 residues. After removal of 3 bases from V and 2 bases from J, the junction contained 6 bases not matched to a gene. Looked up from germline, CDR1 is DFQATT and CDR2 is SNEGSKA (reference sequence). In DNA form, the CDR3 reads TGCAGTGCTAGTTCCCTAGCGGGACACACAGATACGCAGTATTTT. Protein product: CSASSLAGHTDTQYF.

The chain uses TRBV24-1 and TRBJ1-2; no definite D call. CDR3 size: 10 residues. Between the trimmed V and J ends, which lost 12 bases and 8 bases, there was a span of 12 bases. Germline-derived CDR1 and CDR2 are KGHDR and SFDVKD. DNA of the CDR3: TGTGCCCCCCTAGGCCAAGGCTACACCTTC. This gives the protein CAPLGQGYTF.

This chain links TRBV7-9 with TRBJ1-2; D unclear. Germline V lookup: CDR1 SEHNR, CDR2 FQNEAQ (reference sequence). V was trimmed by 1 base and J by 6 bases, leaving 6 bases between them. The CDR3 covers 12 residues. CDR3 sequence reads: CASSLGRDGYTF. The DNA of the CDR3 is TGTGCCAGCAGCTTAGGACGGGATGGCTACACCTTC.

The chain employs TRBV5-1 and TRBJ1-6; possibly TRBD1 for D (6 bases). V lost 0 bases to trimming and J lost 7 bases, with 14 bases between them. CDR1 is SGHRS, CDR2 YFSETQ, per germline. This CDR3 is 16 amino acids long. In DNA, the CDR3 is TGCGCCAGCAGCTTGGATCAGGGGCCCGGCAATTCACCCCTCCACTTT. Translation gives CASSLDQGPGNSPLHF.

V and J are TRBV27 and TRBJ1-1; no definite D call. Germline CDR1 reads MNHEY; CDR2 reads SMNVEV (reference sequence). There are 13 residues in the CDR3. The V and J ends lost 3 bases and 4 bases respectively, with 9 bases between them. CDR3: CASSLFRTTEAFF. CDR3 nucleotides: TGTGCCAGCAGTTTGTTCAGAACCACTGAAGCTTTCTTT.

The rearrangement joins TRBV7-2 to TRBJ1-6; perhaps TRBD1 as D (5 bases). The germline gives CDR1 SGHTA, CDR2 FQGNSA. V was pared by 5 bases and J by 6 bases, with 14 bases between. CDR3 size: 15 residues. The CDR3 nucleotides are TGTGCCAGCAGCCTAGAGGGGCAGGGTAATTCACCCCTCCACTTT. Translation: CASSLEGQGNSPLHF. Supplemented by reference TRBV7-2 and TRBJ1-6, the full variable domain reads GAGVSQSPSNKVTEKGKDVELRCDPISGHTALYWYRQSLGQGLEFLIYFQGNSAPDKSGLPSDRFSAERTGGSVSTLTIQRTQQEDSAVYLCASSLEGQGNSPLHFGNGTRLTVT.

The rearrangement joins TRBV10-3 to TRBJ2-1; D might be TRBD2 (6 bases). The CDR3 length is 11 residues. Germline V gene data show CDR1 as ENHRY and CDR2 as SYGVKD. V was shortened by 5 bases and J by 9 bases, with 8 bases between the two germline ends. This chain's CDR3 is CAISLGGEQFF. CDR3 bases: TGTGCCATCAGTCTCGGGGGTGAGCAGTTCTTC.

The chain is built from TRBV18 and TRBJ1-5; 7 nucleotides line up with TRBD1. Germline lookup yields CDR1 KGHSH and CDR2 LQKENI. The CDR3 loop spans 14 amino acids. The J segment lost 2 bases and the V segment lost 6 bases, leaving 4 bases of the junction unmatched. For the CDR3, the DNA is TGTGCCAGCTCCCTAGGGACAGGCAATCAGCCCCAGCATTTT. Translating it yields CASSLGTGNQPQHF.

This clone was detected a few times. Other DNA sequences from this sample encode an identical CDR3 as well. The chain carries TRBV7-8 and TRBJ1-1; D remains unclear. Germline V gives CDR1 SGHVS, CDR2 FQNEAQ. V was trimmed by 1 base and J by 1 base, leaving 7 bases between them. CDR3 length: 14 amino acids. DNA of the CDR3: TGTGCCAGCAGCTTAGGCCGGTCGAACACTGAAGCTTTCTTT. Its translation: CASSLGRSNTEAFF.

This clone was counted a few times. The CDR3 here is CASSLEDSSYNEQFF. CDR3 bases: TGCGCCAGCAGCTTGGAGGACAGCTCCTACAATGAGCAGTTCTTC. V usage is TRBV5-1 and J usage is TRBJ2-1; D may be TRBD1 (6 bases). This CDR3 is 15 amino acids long. V was shortened by 0 bases and J by 0 bases, with 7 bases between the two germline ends. Germline-derived CDR1 and CDR2 are SGHRS and YFSETQ.

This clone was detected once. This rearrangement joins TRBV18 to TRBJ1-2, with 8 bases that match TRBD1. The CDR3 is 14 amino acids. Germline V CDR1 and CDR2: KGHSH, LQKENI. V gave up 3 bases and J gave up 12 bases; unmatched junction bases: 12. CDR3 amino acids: CASSPEQGEYRNTF. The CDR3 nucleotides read TGTGCCAGCTCACCTGAACAGGGGGAATATCGAAACACCTTC. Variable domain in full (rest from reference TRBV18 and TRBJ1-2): NAGVMQNPRHLVRRRGQEARLRCSPMKGHSHVYWYRQLPEEGLKFMVYLQKENIIDESGMPKERFSAEFPKEGPSILRIQQVVRGDSAAYFCASSPEQGEYRNTFGSGTRLTVV.

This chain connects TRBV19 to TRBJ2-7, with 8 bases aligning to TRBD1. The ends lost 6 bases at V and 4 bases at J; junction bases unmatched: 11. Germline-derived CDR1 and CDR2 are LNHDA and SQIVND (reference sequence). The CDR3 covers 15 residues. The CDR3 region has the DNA TGTGCCAGTAGGGACAGGGCTTATCAGGCGTACGAGCAGTACTTC. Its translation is CASRDRAYQAYEQYF.

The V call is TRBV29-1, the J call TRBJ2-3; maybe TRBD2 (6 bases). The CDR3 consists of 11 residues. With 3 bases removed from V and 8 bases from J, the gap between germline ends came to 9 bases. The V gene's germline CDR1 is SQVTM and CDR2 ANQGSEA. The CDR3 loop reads CSVDLGLTQYF. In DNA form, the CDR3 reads TGCAGCGTTGACCTGGGACTTACGCAGTATTTT.